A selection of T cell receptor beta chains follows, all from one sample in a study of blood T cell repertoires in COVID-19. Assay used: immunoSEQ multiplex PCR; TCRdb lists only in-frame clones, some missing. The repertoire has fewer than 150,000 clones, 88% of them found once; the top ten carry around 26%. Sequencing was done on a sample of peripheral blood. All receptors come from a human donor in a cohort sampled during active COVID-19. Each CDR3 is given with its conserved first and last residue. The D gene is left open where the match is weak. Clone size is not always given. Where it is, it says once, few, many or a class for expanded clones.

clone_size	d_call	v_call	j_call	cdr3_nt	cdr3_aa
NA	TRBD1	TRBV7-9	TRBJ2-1	TGTGCCAGCAGCTTAGCAAACGGACAGGGGAGGAATGAGCAGTTCTTC	CASSLANGQGRNEQFF
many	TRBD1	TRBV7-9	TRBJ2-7	TGTGCCAGCAGCCGGACAGGGGTGGACGAGCAGTACTTC	CASSRTGVDEQYF
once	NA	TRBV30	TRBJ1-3	TGTGCCTGGAGTATCTTCGGCACAGTCGGAAACACCATATATTTT	CAWSIFGTVGNTIYF
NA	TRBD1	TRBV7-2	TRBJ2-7	TGTGCCAGCAGCTTTGACAGGGTCTACGAGCAGTACTTC	CASSFDRVYEQYF
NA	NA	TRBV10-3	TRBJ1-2	TGTGCCATCACCGGAGGCCGCCAGGACTATGGCTACACCTTC	CAITGGRQDYGYTF
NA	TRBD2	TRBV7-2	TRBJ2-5	TGTGCCAGCAGCTTTTTTCCTAGCGGGGGTTTGGGGGAGACCCAGTACTTC	CASSFFPSGGLGETQYF
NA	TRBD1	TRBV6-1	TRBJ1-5	TGTGCCAGCAGTGAAGCGACGGTACAGGGGAATCAGCCCCAGCATTTT	CASSEATVQGNQPQHF
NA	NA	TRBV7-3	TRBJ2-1	TGTGCCAGCAGCTTAAGCGCCGTGCCCTTAACTGAGCAGTTCTTC	CASSLSAVPLTEQFF
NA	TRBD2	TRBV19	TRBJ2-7	TGTGCCAGTAGTATCGTGGGGTCTAGCGGCCCTCCCTACGAGCAGTACTTC	CASSIVGSSGPPYEQYF
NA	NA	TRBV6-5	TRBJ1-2	TGTGCCAGCAGTTACTCGAGGGACATCTATGGCTACACCTTC	CASSYSRDIYGYTF
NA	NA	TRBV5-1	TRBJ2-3	TGCGCCAGCAGCTTGGAACAGGGAGGGGACACAGATACGCAGTATTTT	CASSLEQGGDTDTQYF
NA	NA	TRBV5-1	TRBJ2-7	TGCGCCAGCAGCTCCCGGGACATAGGAACCTACGAGCAGTACTTC	CASSSRDIGTYEQYF
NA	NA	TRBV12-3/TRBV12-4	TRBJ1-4	TGTGCCAGCAGCTTAACAGGCGAAAAACTGTTTTTT	CASSLTGEKLFF
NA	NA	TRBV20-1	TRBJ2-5	TGCAGTGCTCCTATTGAGACCCAGTACTTC	CSAPIETQYF
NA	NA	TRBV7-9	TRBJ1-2	TGTGCCAGCAGCTTAGGTCAGGCGCGATCATATGGCTACACCTTC	CASSLGQARSYGYTF
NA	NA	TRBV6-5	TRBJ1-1	TGTGCCAGCAGCGCCACCCGGGGGAACACTGAAGCTTTCTTT	CASSATRGNTEAFF
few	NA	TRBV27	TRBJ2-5	TGTGCCAGCAGCCCGACTCCGGAGGGGCTGGAGACCCAGTACTTC	CASSPTPEGLETQYF
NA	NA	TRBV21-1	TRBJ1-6	TGTGCCAGCAGCAAAGGAATTCGACAGGGCCACAATTCACCCCTCCACTTT	CASSKGIRQGHNSPLHF
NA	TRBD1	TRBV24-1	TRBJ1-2	TGTGCCACCACCCTGACAGGGACTAACTATGGCTACACCTTC	CATTLTGTNYGYTF
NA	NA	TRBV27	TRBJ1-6	TGTGCCAGCAGTTTGCGACAGCGAAATTCACCCCTCCACTTT	CASSLRQRNSPLHF
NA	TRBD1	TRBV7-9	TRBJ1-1	TGTGCCAGCAGGTCTAACAGGGGTGGGATCACTGAAGCTTTCTTT	CASRSNRGGITEAFF
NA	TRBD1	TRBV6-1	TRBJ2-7	TGTGCCAGCAGTGAACAGGGGGCAGAGCAGTACTTC	CASSEQGAEQYF
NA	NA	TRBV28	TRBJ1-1	TGTGCCAGCAGTCCGACCTCGGGACTTAGGTCAACTGAAGCTTTCTTT	CASSPTSGLRSTEAFF
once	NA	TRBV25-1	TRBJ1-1	TGTGCCAGCAGTGAATCTCTACCGAACACTGAAGCTTTCTTT	CASSESLPNTEAFF
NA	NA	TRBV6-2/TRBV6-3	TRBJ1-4	TGTGCCAGCAGTTACTTGGGCGTAGCAACTAATGAAAAACTGTTTTTT	CASSYLGVATNEKLFF
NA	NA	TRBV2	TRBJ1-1	TGTGCCAGCAGTGAAGACAGGTCTATATTAACTGAAGCTTTCTTT	CASSEDRSILTEAFF
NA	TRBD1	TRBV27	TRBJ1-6	TGTGCCAGTCAAAAGGGGACAGGGTTAGGCTATAATTCACCCCTCCACTTT	CASQKGTGLGYNSPLHF
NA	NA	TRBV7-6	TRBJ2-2	TGTGCCAGCAGCTTAGGACAACAGGGTTCGGGCGGGGAGCTGTTTTTT	CASSLGQQGSGGELFF
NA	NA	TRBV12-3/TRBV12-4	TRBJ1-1	TGTGCCAGCAGTTTTAGGAGAGGGTTTGAAGCTTTCTTT	CASSFRRGFEAFF